This entry concerns a single TCR beta chain. The antigen remains undetermined. The authors made the TRB cDNA libraries by 5' RACE using UMI labels. One entry per CDR3 protein, without DNA, is what TCRdb gives after re-calling the 5' RACE reads. The repertoire table contains over 100,000 distinct CDR3 sequences. These data come from a study of CXCR3-negative and CXCR3-positive naive CD8 T cells. Across the study: Per library, roughly 1.6 +/- 0.3 million reads; approximately 150 million TRB reads overall.

In germline, CDR1 is MNHEY, CDR2 SVGAGI. The CDR3 has 15 amino acids. The study's findings and limits: Naive cells positive for CXCR3 carried more hydrophobic TRB CDR3s than CXCR3-negative ones. Across naive subsets, surface CD5 expression was comparable, and TCR strength was inferred from properties of the TRB CDR3.

Sequencing was performed on naive CXCR3+ CD8+ T cells from blood. Subset: CD45RO-CCR7+CD27+CD95- naive CD8+ T cells expressing CXCR3 (TNR3+). The chain is built from TRBV6-5 and TRBJ1-1; without DNA, the TCRdb call of TRBD1 cannot be checked. The receptor was isolated from a human donor in good health. Some clones in this sample may be carry-over from other donors' samples. This chain's CDR3 is CASRWTGGERTEAFF.